These T cell receptor beta chains were read from a single sample in a study of blood T cells in healthy people across ages. MiXCR, applied by TCRdb to the 5' RACE reads, yields one record per CDR3 protein. The sample has over 750,000 distinct CDR3 sequences, just under 25% seen once. These data also formed part of another study, on T cells of mothers and their children.

What was sequenced was blood. Source of these receptors: a boy younger than 18 in good health. Each CDR3 is given without its conserved first and last residue. Fields, in order: V gene, clone size, CDR3 length, CDR3 protein. For some rows the clone size is stated as once, few or many, or as a class when expanded; others skip it.

v_gene: TRBV12-3/TRBV12-4
abundance: .
len: 10
CDR3aa: ASSSGAGGYT

v_gene: TRBV19
abundance: few
len: 12
CDR3aa: ASGGTGTPNTQY

v_gene: TRBV7-2
abundance: few
len: 14
CDR3aa: ASSSTPQGANDGYT

v_gene: TRBV4-3
abundance: .
len: 12
CDR3aa: ASSQSTGLETQY

v_gene: TRBV28
abundance: .
len: 11
CDR3aa: ASSSGPICEQY

v_gene: TRBV3-1
abundance: many
len: 13
CDR3aa: ASSLSPGFTEKLF

v_gene: TRBV29-1
abundance: .
len: 11
CDR3aa: SVKGSGYTEAF

v_gene: TRBV29-1
abundance: .
len: 11
CDR3aa: SVEGRVGNKQY

v_gene: TRBV7-8
abundance: few
len: 12
CDR3aa: ASSLGFRSIGYT

v_gene: TRBV6-5
abundance: .
len: 11
CDR3aa: ASGVTNTGELF

v_gene: TRBV19
abundance: .
len: 13
CDR3aa: ASSSQDTGANVLT

v_gene: TRBV7-8
abundance: .
len: 14
CDR3aa: ASSPASGGFYSEQF

v_gene: TRBV28
abundance: few
len: 12
CDR3aa: ASTTGVWGTEAF

v_gene: TRBV3-1
abundance: few
len: 16
CDR3aa: ASSQDVFPENNQETQY

v_gene: TRBV10-3
abundance: few
len: 11
CDR3aa: AISAPATEEQF

v_gene: TRBV27
abundance: .
len: 13
CDR3aa: ASSLYGITGNTIY